This T cell receptor (beta chain) appears in the sequencing data of a study of blood T cells in healthy people across ages. This clonotype has only a few counts. Trimming took off 5 bases at V and 6 bases at J, with 15 bases between the two ends. This CDR3 is built from 14 residues. A second PCR of 7 to 11 cycles used a sample-barcoded 5' primer and a J-beta primer mix. A minimum of 2.5 million CDR3-containing paired-end reads was obtained for each sample. TCRdb called the 5' RACE reads again in MiXCR, with one record for every CDR3 protein. The sample includes 1.5 million or so distinct CDR3 sequences, approximately 43% of them seen just once.

The sequence came from a woman aged 18-29 years in good health. This chain uses TRBV12-3 or TRBV12-4 with TRBJ2-3, with D perhaps matching TRBD1 or TRBD2 (5 bases each). The specimen sequenced was blood. The chain's CDR3 is CASSTGPSRDTQYF. CDR3 DNA sequence: TGTGCCAGCAGTACGGGACCGTCGCGGGATACGCAGTATTTT.